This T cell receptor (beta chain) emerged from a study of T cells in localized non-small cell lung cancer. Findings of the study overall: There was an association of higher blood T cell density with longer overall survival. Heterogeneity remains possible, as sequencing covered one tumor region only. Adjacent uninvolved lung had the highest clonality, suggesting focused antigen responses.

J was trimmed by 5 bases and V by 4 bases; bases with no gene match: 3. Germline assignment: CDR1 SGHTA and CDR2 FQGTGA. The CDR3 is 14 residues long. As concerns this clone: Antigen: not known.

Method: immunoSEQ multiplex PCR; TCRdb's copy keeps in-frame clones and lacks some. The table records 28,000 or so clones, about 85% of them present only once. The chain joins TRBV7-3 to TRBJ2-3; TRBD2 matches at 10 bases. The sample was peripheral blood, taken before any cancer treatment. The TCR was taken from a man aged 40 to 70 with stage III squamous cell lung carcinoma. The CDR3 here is CASSSSGRIDTQYF. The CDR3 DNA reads TGTGCCAGCAGCTCTAGCGGGAGAATAGATACGCAGTATTTT.